This T cell receptor (beta chain) emerged from a study of identical twins. Study-wide results and limits: Memory repertoires showed no such pattern, whereas abundant cord blood beta clonotypes carried fewer insertions. The models systematically underestimated how much out-of-frame TCR alpha was shared in monozygotic twins.

The donors were all healthy and Caucasian. With respect to this clonotype: What it recognizes is unknown.

TCRdb reprocessed the 5' RACE reads via MiXCR and lists one record per CDR3 protein. The sample has around 680,000 distinct CDR3 sequences; 8.6% are singletons. This CDR3 region has 13 residues. CDR1 and CDR2 (germline): SNHLY, FYNNEI. Trimming took 4 bases from V and 5 from J, leaving 9 bases between them. The sample also formed part of further work on yellow fever vaccine responses in identical twins.

The source is a woman aged 18-29 years in good health. Sequencing used PBMCs. The chain employs TRBV2 and TRBJ2-1; D gene uncertain. CDR3 in DNA: TGTGCCAGCAGTGTTGCTTTCCACAATGAGCAGTTCTTC. Translated: CASSVAFHNEQFF. Complete variable domain (other parts from reference TRBV2 and TRBJ2-1): EPEVTQTPSHQVTQMGQEVILRCVPISNHLYFYWYRQILGQKVEFLVSFYNNEISEKSEIFDDQFSVERPDGSNFTLKIRSTKLEDSAMYFCASSVAFHNEQFFGPGTRLTVL.